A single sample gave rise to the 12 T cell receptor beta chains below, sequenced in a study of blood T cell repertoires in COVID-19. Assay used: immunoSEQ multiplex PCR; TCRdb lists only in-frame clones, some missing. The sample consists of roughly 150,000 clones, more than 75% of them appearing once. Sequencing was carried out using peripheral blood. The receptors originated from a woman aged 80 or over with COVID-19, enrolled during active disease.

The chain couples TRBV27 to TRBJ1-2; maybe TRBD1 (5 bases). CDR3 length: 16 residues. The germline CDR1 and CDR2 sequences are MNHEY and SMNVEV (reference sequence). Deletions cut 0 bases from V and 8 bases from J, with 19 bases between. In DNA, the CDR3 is TGTGCCAGCAGTTTATCGGGGGGGACCAAGTCACGGGGCTACACCTTC. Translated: CASSLSGGTKSRGYTF.

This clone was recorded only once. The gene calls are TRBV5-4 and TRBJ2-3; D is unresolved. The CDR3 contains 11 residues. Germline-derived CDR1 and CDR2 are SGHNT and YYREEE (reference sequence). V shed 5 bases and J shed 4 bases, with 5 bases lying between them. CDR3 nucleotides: TGTGCCAGCAGTTTCGCAGATACGCAGTATTTT. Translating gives CASSFADTQYF. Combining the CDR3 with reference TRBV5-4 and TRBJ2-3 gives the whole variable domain ETGVTQSPTHLIKTRGQQVTLRCSSQSGHNTVSWYQQALGQGPQFIFQYYREEENGRGNFPPRFSGLQFPNYSSELNVNALELDDSALYLCASSFADTQYFGPGTRLTVL.

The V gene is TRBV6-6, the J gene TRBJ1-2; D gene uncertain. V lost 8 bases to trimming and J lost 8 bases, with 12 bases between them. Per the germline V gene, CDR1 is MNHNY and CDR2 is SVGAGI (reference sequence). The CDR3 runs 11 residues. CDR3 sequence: CASGLGGGYTF. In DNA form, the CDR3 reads TGTGCCAGCGGGCTTGGCGGGGGCTACACCTTC.

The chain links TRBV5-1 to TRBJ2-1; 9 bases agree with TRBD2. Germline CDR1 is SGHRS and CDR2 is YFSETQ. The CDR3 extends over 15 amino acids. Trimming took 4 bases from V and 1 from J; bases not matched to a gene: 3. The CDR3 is CASSRTSGSYNEQFF. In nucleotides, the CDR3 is TGCGCCAGCAGCCGCACTAGCGGGTCCTACAATGAGCAGTTCTTC.

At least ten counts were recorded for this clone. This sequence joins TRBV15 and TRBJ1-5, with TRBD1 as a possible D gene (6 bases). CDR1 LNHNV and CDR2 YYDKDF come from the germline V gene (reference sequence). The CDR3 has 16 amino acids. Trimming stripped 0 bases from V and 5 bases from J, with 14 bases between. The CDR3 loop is CATSRDEGGLDQPQHF. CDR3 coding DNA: TGTGCCACCAGCAGAGATGAGGGGGGGTTGGATCAGCCCCAGCATTTT.

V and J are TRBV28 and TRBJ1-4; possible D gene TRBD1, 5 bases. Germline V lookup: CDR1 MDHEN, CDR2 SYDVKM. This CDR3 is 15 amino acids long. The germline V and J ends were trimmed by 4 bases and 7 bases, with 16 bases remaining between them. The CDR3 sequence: CASSSGGEGSEKLFF. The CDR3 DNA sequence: TGTGCCAGCAGTTCCGGGGGGGAGGGAAGTGAAAAACTGTTTTTT. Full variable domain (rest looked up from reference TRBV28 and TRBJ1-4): DVKVTQSSRYLVKRTGEKVFLECVQDMDHENMFWYRQDPGLGLRLIYFSYDVKMKEKGDIPEGYSVSREKKERFSLILESASTNQTSMYLCASSSGGEGSEKLFFGSGTQLSVL.

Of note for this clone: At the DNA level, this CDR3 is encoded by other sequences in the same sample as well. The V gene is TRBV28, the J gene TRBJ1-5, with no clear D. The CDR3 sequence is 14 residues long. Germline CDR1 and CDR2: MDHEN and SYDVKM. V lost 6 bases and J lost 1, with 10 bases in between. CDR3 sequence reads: CASSLGGSNQPQHF. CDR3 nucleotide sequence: TGTGCCAGCAGCCTCGGAGGGAGCAATCAGCCCCAGCATTTT.

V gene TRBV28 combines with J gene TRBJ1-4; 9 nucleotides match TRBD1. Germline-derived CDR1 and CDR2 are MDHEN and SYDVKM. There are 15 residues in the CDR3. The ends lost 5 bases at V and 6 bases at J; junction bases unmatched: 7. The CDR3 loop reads CASSETTGGYEKLFF. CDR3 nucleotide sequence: TGTGCCAGCAGTGAAACGACAGGGGGGTATGAAAAACTGTTTTTT.

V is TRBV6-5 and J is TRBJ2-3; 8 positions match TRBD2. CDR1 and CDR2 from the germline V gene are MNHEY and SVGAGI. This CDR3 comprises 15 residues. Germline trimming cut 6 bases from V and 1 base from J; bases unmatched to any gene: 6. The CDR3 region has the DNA TGTGCCAGCAGGGAGACTAGCGACCGCACAGATACGCAGTATTTT. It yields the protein CASRETSDRTDTQYF.

The CDR3 loop is CASRGGQGNSQPQHF. The CDR3 region has the DNA TGTGCCAGCAGGGGCGGACAGGGAAATAGTCAGCCCCAGCATTTT. The chain couples TRBV28 to TRBJ1-5, with 8 bases fitting TRBD1. The trim removed 6 bases at V and 6 bases at J, leaving 10 bases unmatched. CDR3 length: 15 amino acids. Germline V gives CDR1 MDHEN, CDR2 SYDVKM.

The CDR3 spells CASSVGSTDTQYF. CDR3 nucleotides: TGTGCCAGCAGCGTCGGGAGCACAGATACGCAGTATTTT. V and J are TRBV9 and TRBJ2-3; no firm D call. This CDR3 comprises 13 residues. Per germline, CDR1 SGDLS and CDR2 YYNGEE. Trimming stripped 2 bases from V and 0 bases from J, with 4 bases between.

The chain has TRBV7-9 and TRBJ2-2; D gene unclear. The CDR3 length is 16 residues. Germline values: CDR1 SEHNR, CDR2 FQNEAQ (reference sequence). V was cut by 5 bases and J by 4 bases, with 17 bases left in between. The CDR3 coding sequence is TGTGCCAGCAGCACCCCAAGGCAGGCCGGCACCGGGGAGCTGTTTTTT. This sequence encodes CASSTPRQAGTGELFF.